A single sample is the source of the 4 T cell receptor beta chains below, sequenced in a study of glioma-infiltrating T cells. Using RNA template, CDR3s of TCR alpha and beta were amplified with iRepertoire arm-PCR. TCRdb re-called the multiplex PCR reads through MiXCR, storing one row per CDR3 protein. Of around 20,000 distinct CDR3 sequences detected, under 30% appear once; the ten largest clones hold about an eighth. The sample was glioma tissue, nonneoplastic brain tissue, or PBMCs (not recorded which). These receptors were collected from a human donor with low-grade glioma or glioblastoma, undergoing nonglioma brain surgery, or in good health (not recorded which).

This clonotype showed up many times. The chain employs TRBV19 and TRBJ1-5; maybe TRBD1 (5 bases). Germline CDR1 reads LNHDA; CDR2 reads SQIVND (reference sequence). This CDR3 comprises 14 residues. V lost 3 bases, J lost 5 bases, and 11 bases lay in between. CDR3 sequence: CASSMGRVDQPQHF. Here the CDR3 DNA reads TGTGCCAGTAGTATGGGCAGGGTAGATCAGCCCCAGCATTTT.

This clonotype was seen ten or more times. The V gene is TRBV20-1, the J gene TRBJ2-3, with D unresolved. This CDR3 is built from 13 residues. CDR1 and CDR2 (germline): DFQATT, SNEGSKA (reference sequence). Trimming took off 6 bases at V and 5 bases at J, with 15 bases between the two ends. The CDR3 here is CSADRSTGDTQYF. In DNA form, the CDR3 reads TGCAGTGCCGATCGGTCGACGGGAGATACGCAGTATTTT.

This clonotype was counted many times. The gene calls are TRBV6-1 and TRBJ2-4, with unresolved D. V was clipped by 6 bases and J by 0 bases, with 15 bases between them. The germline CDR1 and CDR2 sequences are MNHNS and SASEGT. The CDR3 has 16 amino acids. Here the CDR3 reads CASSPDPILAKNIQYF. The CDR3 nucleotides read TGTGCCAGCAGCCCCGATCCCATATTAGCCAAAAACATTCAGTACTTC.

This clonotype was observed a few times. The chain couples TRBV29-1 to TRBJ2-3, with 12 bases identical to TRBD1. From germline, CDR1 is SQVTM and CDR2 ANQGSEA. V gave up 7 bases and J gave up 5 bases; unmatched junction bases: 4. The CDR3 extends over 13 amino acids. The CDR3 is CSAGTGGEDTQYF. CDR3 bases: TGCAGCGCCGGGACAGGGGGCGAAGATACGCAGTATTTT.